Each of the 25 T cell receptor beta chains below was sequenced from the same sample in a study of blood T cell repertoires in COVID-19. Repertoires were generated with immunoSEQ multiplex PCR, while TCRdb's copy carries only in-frame clones and drops some. The table shows some 350,000 clones, with more than 75% occurring only once. Specimen: peripheral blood. These receptors were taken from a woman aged 18-29 years who had recovered from COVID-19.

The J gene is TRBJ2-3, the V gene TRBV19, with 11 bases that match TRBD2. CDR3 length: 15 residues. Germline lookup yields CDR1 LNHDA and CDR2 SQIVND (reference sequence). Trimming cost V 7 bases and J 4 bases; bases outside gene matches: 7. The CDR3 DNA is TGTGCCAGTAATAGGAGACTAGCGGGATCAGATACGCAGTATTTT. As protein: CASNRRLAGSDTQYF.

V gene TRBV11-2 combines with J gene TRBJ1-5, with a possible D match to TRBD1 (6 bases). The germline V and J ends were trimmed by 1 base and 6 bases, with 7 bases remaining between them. The CDR3 runs to 13 residues. Germline V gene sequence: CDR1 SGHAT, CDR2 FQNNGV. Written as DNA, the CDR3 is TGTGCCAGCAGCTTAGGGACAGTTCAGCCCCAGCATTTT. This gives the protein CASSLGTVQPQHF.

The J gene is TRBJ2-3, the V gene TRBV5-6; 8 positions match TRBD1. CDR3 size: 14 residues. CDR1 is SGHDT, CDR2 YYEEEE, per germline. V dropped 4 bases and J dropped 5; count of bases not matched to a gene: 6. CDR3 loop: CASSQDREQDTQYF. CDR3 nucleotides: TGTGCCAGCAGCCAGGACAGGGAGCAAGATACGCAGTATTTT.

The CDR3 coding sequence is TGTGCCAGCAAGGACTCCGGGACTAGCGGGACCCCTGGGGTCAATGAGCAGTTCTTC. It yields the protein CASKDSGTSGTPGVNEQFF. The V gene is TRBV3-1 (or the pseudogene TRBV3-2), the J gene TRBJ2-1; 13 bases are shared with TRBD2. Germline-derived CDR1 and CDR2 are LGHDT and YNNKEL (reference sequence). The J segment lost 6 bases and the V segment lost 7 bases, leaving 18 bases of the junction unmatched. The CDR3 totals 19 residues.

This chain uses TRBV5-1 with TRBJ2-2, with D possibly being TRBD1 (5 bases). The V gene's germline CDR1 is SGHRS and CDR2 YFSETQ. The CDR3 runs to 16 residues. V lost 0 bases and J lost 3, with 12 bases in between. CDR3 sequence: CASSLAVAGYTGELFF. The CDR3 DNA follows: TGCGCCAGCAGCTTGGCTGTGGCAGGGTACACCGGGGAGCTGTTTTTT.

The rearrangement joins TRBV4-3 to TRBJ2-4, with D possibly being TRBD1 (5 bases). This CDR3 comprises 17 residues. Germline lookup yields CDR1 LGHNA and CDR2 YSLEER. Trimming stripped 0 bases from V and 1 base from J, with 13 bases between. The CDR3 region has the DNA TGCGCCAGCAGCCAAGAGGGGCCCCTAGGGGCCAAAAACATTCAGTACTTC. Its translation: CASSQEGPLGAKNIQYF.

The chain has TRBV24-1 and TRBJ2-3, with 11 bases that match TRBD2. The CDR3 has 17 amino acids. The germline gives CDR1 KGHDR, CDR2 SFDVKD. Germline trimming cut 4 bases from V and 5 bases from J; bases unmatched to any gene: 10. CDR3 nucleotide sequence: TGTGCCACCAGTGACCCCGGGATAGCGGGAGGGGTAGATACGCAGTATTTT. Its protein product is CATSDPGIAGGVDTQYF.

The chain combines TRBV14 with TRBJ2-1, with a tentative D call TRBD2 (5 bases). Germline assignment: CDR1 SGHDN and CDR2 FVKESK. This CDR3 has 14 amino acids. Trimming removed 4 bases from V and 9 bases from J, with 16 bases in between. The CDR3 sequence: CASSPLSLGSEQFF. DNA for the CDR3: TGTGCCAGCAGCCCGCTAAGTTTGGGGAGTGAGCAGTTCTTC.

At least ten counts were recorded for this clone. The CDR3: CASSLVRGTLGEQFF. The CDR3 DNA is TGTGCCAGCAGCTTAGTCAGGGGCACCCTGGGGGAGCAGTTCTTC. This chain joins TRBV7-9 and TRBJ2-1, with a possible D match to TRBD1 (6 bases). V gave up 1 base and J gave up 10 bases, with 17 bases separating them. This CDR3 is built from 15 residues. Germline V CDR1 and CDR2: SEHNR, FQNEAQ (reference sequence).

V and J are TRBV6-5 and TRBJ2-7; 10 bases map to TRBD1. This CDR3 has 14 residues. V lost 6 bases, J lost 5 bases, and 7 bases stayed unmatched. Per germline, CDR1 MNHEY and CDR2 SVGAGI. DNA of the CDR3: TGTGCCAGCAGCCGAGGGACAGGGGTCGACGAGCAGTACGTC. Protein sequence: CASSRGTGVDEQYV.

The gene calls are TRBV6-2 or TRBV6-3 and TRBJ2-3, with D maybe TRBD2 (5 bases). Germline CDR1 reads MNHEY; CDR2 reads SVGEGT. The CDR3 length is 17 residues. Trimming shortened V by 4 bases and J by 5 bases, and 22 bases separated the two germline ends. The CDR3 is CASSWFGPQIRGDTQYF. The CDR3 DNA follows: TGTGCCAGCAGTTGGTTTGGGCCCCAAATCCGGGGAGATACGCAGTATTTT.

V and J are TRBV7-2 and TRBJ2-5, with D perhaps matching TRBD2 (5 bases). CDR3 length equals 15 residues. CDR1 is SGHTA, CDR2 FQGNSA, per germline. The V gene lost 0 bases and the J gene lost 0 bases, with 8 bases spanning the gap. CDR3 DNA: TGTGCCAGCAGCTTAGCGGGAGCGGACCAAGAGACCCAGTACTTC. Translation: CASSLAGADQETQYF.

The chain joins TRBV11-3 to TRBJ2-1; 7 bases align to TRBD1. In germline, CDR1 is SGHNT, CDR2 YENEEA. Trimming removed 5 bases from V and 10 bases from J; junction bases left unmatched: 17. This CDR3 contains 16 residues. The CDR3 loop is CASSPRDRATTREQFF. The CDR3 DNA sequence: TGTGCCAGCAGCCCCCGGGACAGAGCTACAACAAGGGAGCAGTTCTTC.

This clone has a single count. The chain couples TRBV5-8 to TRBJ2-1; a weak D match, TRBD1 (6 bases). The CDR3 extends over 13 amino acids. Germline V gene lookup returns CDR1 SGHTS and CDR2 YDEGEE. V was shortened by 2 bases and J by 9 bases, with 12 bases between the two germline ends. CDR3 protein: CASSLQGRSEQFF. CDR3 DNA sequence: TGTGCCAGCAGCTTACAGGGCCGGAGTGAGCAGTTCTTC.

The chain couples TRBV7-2 to TRBJ2-1; 7 bases agree with TRBD1. The ends lost 5 bases at V and 0 bases at J; junction bases unmatched: 4. The CDR3 loop spans 15 amino acids. From germline, CDR1 is SGHTA and CDR2 FQGNSA. As DNA, the CDR3 is TGTGCCAGCAGCCGGACAGGTAGCTCCTACAATGAGCAGTTCTTC. Translation: CASSRTGSSYNEQFF.

The chain is built from TRBV12-3 or TRBV12-4 and TRBJ1-4, with D hard to call. V lost 8 bases and J lost 8, with 12 bases in between. The CDR3 runs 12 residues. The CDR3 DNA sequence: TGTGCCAGCCGTCCGGGAGGCGAAAAACTGTTTTTT. Translation: CASRPGGEKLFF.

V usage is TRBV29-1 and J usage is TRBJ2-2; 14 bases match TRBD2. Trimming removed 6 bases from V and 8 bases from J; junction bases left unmatched: 11. The CDR3 contains 16 residues. CDR1 is SQVTM and CDR2 is ANQGSEA in the germline V gene. DNA for the CDR3: TGCAGCGTCTCCCCCGGGACTAGCGGGAGAGGGGGGGAGCTGTTTTTT. Translated: CSVSPGTSGRGGELFF.

The CDR3 DNA is TGTGCCAGCAGCCGTTATGTTCGGAGAGCTAACTATGGCTACACCTTC. Residues: CASSRYVRRANYGYTF. The rearrangement links TRBV27 to TRBJ1-2, with unresolved D. In germline, CDR1 is MNHEY, CDR2 SMNVEV (reference sequence). CDR3 length: 16 residues. Deletions cut 6 bases from V and 0 bases from J, with 17 bases between.

The chain uses TRBV3-1 (or the pseudogene TRBV3-2) and TRBJ2-1, with a possible D match to TRBD2 (6 bases). This CDR3 region has 14 residues. Germline V CDR1 and CDR2: LGHDT, YNNKEL (reference sequence). The V gene lost 6 bases and the J gene lost 6 bases, with 15 bases spanning the gap. CDR3: CASRPSDPPNEQFF. In DNA form, the CDR3 reads TGTGCCAGCAGACCTAGCGACCCCCCCAATGAGCAGTTCTTC.

The J gene is TRBJ2-3, the V gene TRBV5-4, with D uncertain. The CDR3 loop spans 14 amino acids. Trimming left V 2 bases short and J 2 bases short, with 9 bases between. Germline V gene lookup returns CDR1 SGHNT and CDR2 YYREEE (reference sequence). In DNA form, the CDR3 reads TGTGCCAGCAGCTTTGGCTCCCCCACAGATACGCAGTATTTT. Translation gives CASSFGSPTDTQYF.

J is TRBJ1-1 and V is TRBV7-8; 7 bases line up with TRBD1. From germline, CDR1 is SGHVS and CDR2 FQNEAQ. The CDR3 runs to 20 residues. J lost 0 bases, V lost 4 bases, and 20 bases had no gene match. The CDR3 DNA sequence: TGTGCCAGCAGCTCCGCATTCCGCGACAGGGTTAGCCAGTTGAACACTGAAGCTTTCTTT. Translating it yields CASSSAFRDRVSQLNTEAFF. The full variable domain, rest sourced from reference TRBV7-8 and TRBJ1-1, is GAGVSQSPRYKVAKRGQDVALRCDPISGHVSLFWYQQALGQGPEFLTYFQNEAQLDKSGLPSDRFFAERPEGSVSTLKIQRTQQEDSAVYLCASSSAFRDRVSQLNTEAFFGQGTRLTVV.

V gene TRBV25-1 combines with J gene TRBJ2-2, with a tentative D call TRBD2 (6 bases). The CDR3 has 16 residues. Germline CDR1 reads MGHDK; CDR2 reads SYGVNS. The germline V and J ends were trimmed by 3 bases and 2 bases, with 13 bases remaining between them. The CDR3 spells CASSETGSANTGELFF. The CDR3 coding sequence is TGTGCCAGCAGTGAGACCGGGAGTGCTAACACCGGGGAGCTGTTTTTT.

The V call is TRBV29-1, the J call TRBJ1-1, with D maybe TRBD1 (6 bases). V was clipped by 4 bases and J by 1 base, with 10 bases between them. CDR1 and CDR2 (germline): SQVTM, ANQGSEA. The CDR3 is 13 amino acids. For the CDR3, the DNA is TGCAGCGTTGGCCGAGGGGGGAACACTGAAGCTTTCTTT. The encoded protein is CSVGRGGNTEAFF.

The CDR3 loop reads CAWSVWTGGFSSPLHF. In nucleotides, the CDR3 is TGTGCCTGGAGTGTATGGACAGGGGGCTTCTCCTCACCCCTCCACTTT. The gene calls are TRBV30 and TRBJ1-6; 11 bases match TRBD1. The CDR3 is made up of 16 amino acids. With 0 bases clipped from V and 10 bases from J, the junction kept 8 bases outside the gene matches. CDR1 and CDR2 (germline): GTSNPN, SVGIG (reference sequence).

This clone was counted between two and nine times. The chain carries TRBV7-9 and TRBJ1-2; TRBD1 matches 8 bases. This CDR3 has 16 residues. J was trimmed by 7 bases and V by 1 base; bases with no gene match: 11. From germline, CDR1 is SEHNR and CDR2 FQNEAQ (reference sequence). CDR3 protein: CASSLEVLDRVTGYTF. The CDR3 nucleotides are TGTGCCAGCAGCTTAGAGGTATTGGACAGGGTAACTGGCTACACCTTC.